The rows below give T cell receptor beta chains drawn from one sample of a study of T cell responses to AZD1222 COVID-19 vaccine. Clones were read by immunoSEQ multiplex PCR, and TCRdb kept only the in-frame ones, dropping some. Of over 120,000 clones listed, 70% to 90% were seen once; the top ten hold about 8%. The sequencing used peripheral blood, collected on day 0 of AZD1222 vaccination. The receptors were gathered from an adult in good health. Each CDR3 is given with its conserved first and last residue. The order of the fields is V gene, clone size, D gene, CDR3 length, J gene, CDR3 protein, CDR3 DNA. A D gene is named only where the DNA matches it firmly. Clone sizes are given selectively: once, few, many, or a class where the clone is expanded.

V gene: TRBV2
clone size: .
D gene: .
CDR3 length: 15
J gene: TRBJ1-5
CDR3 protein: CASSFDRYSNQPQHF
CDR3 DNA: TGTGCCAGCAGTTTTGACAGATATAGCAATCAGCCCCAGCATTTT

V gene: TRBV30
clone size: once
D gene: .
CDR3 length: 15
J gene: TRBJ2-3
CDR3 protein: CAWRGGGPFTDTQYF
CDR3 DNA: TGTGCCTGGAGGGGTGGGGGCCCGTTCACAGATACGCAGTATTTT

V gene: TRBV29-1
clone size: .
D gene: .
CDR3 length: 12
J gene: TRBJ1-1
CDR3 protein: CSVERGNTEAFF
CDR3 DNA: TGCAGCGTTGAAAGGGGCAACACTGAAGCTTTCTTT

V gene: TRBV28
clone size: .
D gene: TRBD1
CDR3 length: 14
J gene: TRBJ2-1
CDR3 protein: CASSSQGALNEQFF
CDR3 DNA: TGTGCCAGCAGTTCGCAGGGGGCTTTGAATGAGCAGTTCTTC

V gene: TRBV6-5
clone size: .
D gene: .
CDR3 length: 16
J gene: TRBJ2-2
CDR3 protein: CASSYWTTSNTGELFF
CDR3 DNA: TGTGCCAGCAGCTACTGGACGACTTCGAACACCGGGGAGCTGTTTTTT

V gene: TRBV30
clone size: .
D gene: .
CDR3 length: 15
J gene: TRBJ1-1
CDR3 protein: CAWSLAGRRGTEAFF
CDR3 DNA: TGTGCCTGGAGTCTAGCGGGGCGCAGGGGCACTGAAGCTTTCTTT

V gene: TRBV5-1
clone size: .
D gene: TRBD2
CDR3 length: 15
J gene: TRBJ2-1
CDR3 protein: CASATSGSSYNEQFF
CDR3 DNA: TGCGCCAGCGCGACTAGCGGGAGCTCCTACAATGAGCAGTTCTTC

V gene: TRBV11-1
clone size: .
D gene: TRBD2
CDR3 length: 14
J gene: TRBJ2-3
CDR3 protein: CASSLLAGTDTQYF
CDR3 DNA: TGTGCCAGCAGCTTGCTAGCGGGAACAGATACGCAGTATTTT

V gene: TRBV28
clone size: .
D gene: .
CDR3 length: 15
J gene: TRBJ1-2
CDR3 protein: CASTSPPSGYYGYTF
CDR3 DNA: TGTGCCAGCACCTCGCCCCCCTCCGGATACTATGGCTACACCTTC

V gene: TRBV7-6
clone size: .
D gene: .
CDR3 length: 16
J gene: TRBJ1-4
CDR3 protein: CASSKTVKATNEKLFF
CDR3 DNA: TGTGCCAGCAGCAAGACAGTTAAGGCAACTAATGAAAAACTGTTTTTT

V gene: TRBV15
clone size: .
D gene: .
CDR3 length: 15
J gene: TRBJ1-4
CDR3 protein: CATSRNEGEGEKLFF
CDR3 DNA: TGTGCCACCAGCAGAAATGAGGGGGAAGGGGAAAAACTGTTTTTT

V gene: TRBV19
clone size: .
D gene: TRBD1
CDR3 length: 15
J gene: TRBJ2-7
CDR3 protein: CASSRGTGVSYEQYF
CDR3 DNA: TGTGCCAGTAGCAGAGGGACAGGGGTTTCCTACGAGCAGTACTTC

V gene: TRBV7-9
clone size: .
D gene: TRBD1
CDR3 length: 16
J gene: TRBJ1-4
CDR3 protein: CASSQLTGGSNEKLFF
CDR3 DNA: TGTGCCAGCAGCCAATTGACAGGGGGAAGTAATGAAAAACTGTTTTTT

V gene: TRBV29-1
clone size: .
D gene: .
CDR3 length: 14
J gene: TRBJ1-1
CDR3 protein: CSALQTGWDTEAFF
CDR3 DNA: TGCAGCGCCCTTCAGACAGGATGGGACACTGAAGCTTTCTTT

V gene: TRBV27
clone size: .
D gene: .
CDR3 length: 13
J gene: TRBJ2-5
CDR3 protein: CASKRRGLETQYF
CDR3 DNA: TGTGCCAGCAAACGGAGAGGGTTAGAGACCCAGTACTTC

V gene: TRBV6-5
clone size: once
D gene: .
CDR3 length: 11
J gene: TRBJ2-7
CDR3 protein: CASKRNYEQYF
CDR3 DNA: TGTGCCAGCAAGCGGAACTACGAGCAGTACTTC

V gene: TRBV5-1
clone size: once
D gene: .
CDR3 length: 14
J gene: TRBJ1-3
CDR3 protein: CASSSSPSGNTIYF
CDR3 DNA: TGCGCCAGCAGCTCCTCTCCCTCTGGAAACACCATATATTTT

V gene: TRBV6-6
clone size: .
D gene: .
CDR3 length: 13
J gene: TRBJ2-1
CDR3 protein: CASGLSEYNEQFF
CDR3 DNA: TGTGCCAGCGGACTGAGCGAGTACAATGAGCAGTTCTTC

V gene: TRBV28
clone size: once
D gene: .
CDR3 length: 14
J gene: TRBJ1-4
CDR3 protein: CASSLHTEEEKLFF
CDR3 DNA: TGTGCCAGCAGTCTGCACACTGAGGAGGAAAAACTGTTTTTT

V gene: TRBV21-1
clone size: .
D gene: .
CDR3 length: 15
J gene: TRBJ1-5
CDR3 protein: CASSKLRRGNQPQHF
CDR3 DNA: TGTGCCAGCAGCAAACTGCGCCGAGGGAATCAGCCCCAGCATTTT

V gene: TRBV7-2
clone size: .
D gene: TRBD1
CDR3 length: 14
J gene: TRBJ2-4
CDR3 protein: CASSSPGQGNIQYF
CDR3 DNA: TGTGCCAGCAGCTCACCGGGACAGGGAAACATTCAGTACTTC

V gene: TRBV5-6
clone size: .
D gene: .
CDR3 length: 15
J gene: TRBJ1-5
CDR3 protein: CASSQSDNPSQPQHF
CDR3 DNA: TGTGCCAGCAGCCAGAGCGACAACCCGAGTCAGCCCCAGCATTTT

V gene: TRBV21-1
clone size: .
D gene: .
CDR3 length: 17
J gene: TRBJ2-5
CDR3 protein: CASSKGRLAGATETQYF
CDR3 DNA: TGTGCCAGCAGCAAAGGGAGGCTAGCGGGAGCGACAGAGACCCAGTACTTC

V gene: TRBV28
clone size: .
D gene: TRBD1
CDR3 length: 17
J gene: TRBJ2-6
CDR3 protein: CASSPPLGGAGANVLTF
CDR3 DNA: TGTGCCAGCAGCCCCCCTTTAGGGGGCGCTGGGGCCAACGTCCTGACTTTC

V gene: TRBV7-8
clone size: .
D gene: TRBD1
CDR3 length: 15
J gene: TRBJ1-2
CDR3 protein: CASSTWTGGGYGHTF
CDR3 DNA: TGTGCCAGCAGCACCTGGACAGGGGGCGGCTATGGCCACACCTTC

V gene: TRBV5-4
clone size: .
D gene: .
CDR3 length: 13
J gene: TRBJ1-1
CDR3 protein: CASSLDSQTEAFF
CDR3 DNA: TGTGCCAGCAGCCTGGACAGCCAGACTGAAGCTTTCTTT

V gene: TRBV28
clone size: .
D gene: TRBD2
CDR3 length: 16
J gene: TRBJ2-7
CDR3 protein: CASTAPGQRGAYEQYF
CDR3 DNA: TGTGCCAGCACCGCCCCAGGGCAGCGGGGGGCCTACGAGCAGTACTTC

V gene: TRBV5-6
clone size: .
D gene: .
CDR3 length: 13
J gene: TRBJ1-1
CDR3 protein: CASSLEGGREAFF
CDR3 DNA: TGTGCCAGCAGCTTGGAGGGCGGCAGAGAAGCTTTCTTT

V gene: TRBV24-1
clone size: .
D gene: .
CDR3 length: 14
J gene: TRBJ2-3
CDR3 protein: CATSFGGSTDTQYF
CDR3 DNA: TGTGCCACCAGTTTCGGAGGATCCACAGATACGCAGTATTTT

V gene: TRBV25-1
clone size: .
D gene: .
CDR3 length: 14
J gene: TRBJ2-2
CDR3 protein: CASSESGGTGELFF
CDR3 DNA: TGTGCCAGCAGTGAGTCCGGAGGCACCGGGGAGCTGTTTTTT

V gene: TRBV7-9
clone size: .
D gene: .
CDR3 length: 12
J gene: TRBJ1-5
CDR3 protein: CASSSLGQPQHF
CDR3 DNA: TGTGCCAGCAGCTCACTAGGGCAGCCCCAGCATTTT

V gene: TRBV2
clone size: .
D gene: .
CDR3 length: 14
J gene: TRBJ1-5
CDR3 protein: CASSEARDGQPQHF
CDR3 DNA: TGTGCCAGCAGTGAAGCCCGGGACGGTCAGCCCCAGCATTTT

V gene: TRBV27
clone size: once
D gene: .
CDR3 length: 14
J gene: TRBJ2-5
CDR3 protein: CASRHRVATETQYF
CDR3 DNA: TGTGCCAGCAGGCACCGGGTAGCGACAGAGACCCAGTACTTC

V gene: TRBV27
clone size: .
D gene: .
CDR3 length: 15
J gene: TRBJ1-6
CDR3 protein: CASSLGTAIDSPLHF
CDR3 DNA: TGTGCCAGCAGTTTAGGGACGGCCATCGATTCACCCCTCCACTTT

V gene: TRBV3-1/TRBV3-2
clone size: .
D gene: TRBD2
CDR3 length: 16
J gene: TRBJ2-1
CDR3 protein: CASSQSGGGAYNEQFF
CDR3 DNA: TGTGCCAGCAGCCAGTCTGGCGGGGGGGCCTACAATGAGCAGTTCTTC

V gene: TRBV19
clone size: once
D gene: .
CDR3 length: 16
J gene: TRBJ1-1
CDR3 protein: CASSIAVEGENTEAFF
CDR3 DNA: TGTGCCAGTAGTATAGCGGTGGAAGGGGAAAACACTGAAGCTTTCTTT

V gene: TRBV19
clone size: .
D gene: .
CDR3 length: 12
J gene: TRBJ1-1
CDR3 protein: CASSMQHTEAFF
CDR3 DNA: TGTGCCAGTAGTATGCAGCACACTGAAGCTTTCTTT

V gene: TRBV27
clone size: .
D gene: .
CDR3 length: 13
J gene: TRBJ1-6
CDR3 protein: CASSEKGGSPLHF
CDR3 DNA: TGTGCCAGCAGTGAGAAGGGCGGCTCACCCCTCCACTTT

V gene: TRBV18
clone size: .
D gene: TRBD2
CDR3 length: 16
J gene: TRBJ2-7
CDR3 protein: CASSPRAGGLTYEQYF
CDR3 DNA: TGTGCCAGCTCACCAAGGGCGGGAGGGCTAACCTACGAGCAGTACTTC

V gene: TRBV2
clone size: .
D gene: .
CDR3 length: 15
J gene: TRBJ1-5
CDR3 protein: CASTREFLSNQPQHF
CDR3 DNA: TGTGCCAGCACTCGGGAGTTTTTAAGCAATCAGCCCCAGCATTTT